The 18 T cell receptor beta chains in this list originate from one sample, sequenced in a study of T cells after posttransplantation cyclophosphamide. TCRdb's table, derived via immunoSEQ multiplex PCR, lists solely in-frame clones and lacks some. The table includes 45,000 to 65,000 clones, 90% to 95% detected once. Sequencing input: PBMCs. These receptors were collected from a woman aged 25 to 39 in good health and a related stem cell transplant donor.

This clone was observed once. V usage is TRBV5-1 and J usage is TRBJ2-3; 8 nucleotides line up with TRBD2. This CDR3 has 16 residues. V dropped 4 bases and J dropped 2; count of bases not matched to a gene: 9. The germline V gene encodes CDR1 SGHRS and CDR2 YFSETQ. CDR3 amino acids: CASSPELAGNTDTQYF. DNA for the CDR3: TGCGCCAGCAGCCCGGAATTAGCGGGGAACACAGATACGCAGTATTTT.

The rearrangement joins TRBV27 to TRBJ2-2; D uncertain. V was cut by 5 bases and J by 2 bases, with 9 bases left in between. The germline V gene encodes CDR1 MNHEY and CDR2 SMNVEV (reference sequence). The CDR3 spans 14 residues. The DNA for the CDR3 is TGTGCCAGCAGTACCGAGACAAACACCGGGGAGCTGTTTTTT. Translating it yields CASSTETNTGELFF.

The chain has TRBV7-2 and TRBJ1-5, with a tentative D call TRBD1 (6 bases). Germline V gene data show CDR1 as SGHTA and CDR2 as FQGNSA. CDR3 length equals 17 residues. Trimming removed 1 base from V and 1 base from J, with 14 bases in between. The CDR3 DNA reads TGTGCCAGCAGCTTAGGGTGGGGGCTGGGGAGCAATCAGCCCCAGCATTTT. This encodes CASSLGWGLGSNQPQHF.

CDR3 protein: CASSLWGHSPTGELFF. The CDR3 DNA reads TGTGCCAGCAGTTTATGGGGGCACAGTCCCACCGGGGAGCTGTTTTTT. V usage is TRBV28 and J usage is TRBJ2-2; tentative D call: TRBD1 (5 bases). Between the trimmed V and J ends, which lost 0 bases and 4 bases, there was a span of 12 bases. From germline, CDR1 is MDHEN and CDR2 SYDVKM. CDR3 length: 16 residues.

The rearrangement links TRBV6-1 to TRBJ1-3, with no clear D. The V end lost 4 bases, the J end lost 2 bases, and 3 bases lay between the germline ends. Per germline, CDR1 MNHNS and CDR2 SASEGT. The CDR3 is 12 amino acids. The CDR3 spells CASSVTGNTIYF. In DNA, the CDR3 is TGTGCCAGCAGTGTAACTGGAAACACCATATATTTT.

DNA for the CDR3: TGTGCCAGCAGACTAGGACAGGGGCCGTCCTACGAGCAGTACTTC. It is translated as CASRLGQGPSYEQYF. The chain has TRBV7-8 and TRBJ2-7; TRBD1 agrees at 9 bases. The CDR3 contains 15 residues. Unmatched junction bases numbered 7, after V lost 6 bases and J lost 1 base. Germline values: CDR1 SGHVS, CDR2 FQNEAQ.

The chain employs TRBV11-2 and TRBJ1-1; 9 positions match TRBD1. Per germline, CDR1 SGHAT and CDR2 FQNNGV. Unmatched junction bases numbered 9, after V lost 5 bases and J lost 5 bases. The CDR3 length is 15 residues. This chain's CDR3 is CASSPQQGANTEAFF. DNA for the CDR3: TGTGCCAGCAGCCCCCAACAGGGGGCAAATACTGAAGCTTTCTTT.

The J gene is TRBJ1-2, the V gene TRBV20-1, with 7 nucleotides matching TRBD1. Germline lookup yields CDR1 DFQATT and CDR2 SNEGSKA (reference sequence). J lost 8 bases, V lost 5 bases, and 2 bases had no gene match. The CDR3 has 10 residues. The CDR3 here is CSASDRGYTF. DNA for the CDR3: TGCAGTGCTTCGGACAGGGGCTACACCTTC.

The V and J genes are TRBV4-3 and TRBJ2-7; possible D gene TRBD1, 5 bases. V was trimmed by 0 bases and J by 3 bases, leaving 15 bases between them. CDR1 is LGHNA and CDR2 is YSLEER in the germline V gene. This CDR3 is built from 16 residues. CDR3 loop: CASSQEWGRSIYEQYF. The DNA of the CDR3 is TGCGCCAGCAGCCAAGAATGGGGCAGATCCATCTACGAGCAGTACTTC.

The rearrangement joins TRBV7-9 to TRBJ1-6; a weak D match, TRBD1 (5 bases). This CDR3 region has 16 residues. The germline gives CDR1 SEHNR, CDR2 FQNEAQ (reference sequence). V lost 4 bases, J lost 5 bases, and 15 bases lay in between. CDR3 coding DNA: TGTGCCAGCAGCTCCTCTGGGGGGACCCATAATTCACCCCTCCACTTT. It yields the protein CASSSSGGTHNSPLHF.

This chain links TRBV6-5 with TRBJ1-3; a weak D match, TRBD1 (6 bases). The CDR3 consists of 14 residues. Germline CDR1 reads MNHEY; CDR2 reads SVGAGI. V lost 6 bases and J lost 4, with 13 bases in between. CDR3 DNA: TGTGCCAGCAGCATGGGACATGAGGGAAACACCATATATTTT. Its translation is CASSMGHEGNTIYF.

The chain employs TRBV7-2 and TRBJ2-5; tentative D call: TRBD1 (5 bases). Germline assignment: CDR1 SGHTA and CDR2 FQGNSA. The CDR3 is 14 amino acids. With 2 bases removed from V and 2 bases from J, the gap between germline ends came to 9 bases. The CDR3 nucleotides read TGTGCCAGCAGCTTATCCAGGGTTCAAGAGACCCAGTACTTC. Residues: CASSLSRVQETQYF.

CDR3 nucleotide sequence: TGTGCCAGCACCCCACGGGAGGGGAACTATGGCTACACCTTC. Encoded protein: CASTPREGNYGYTF. The chain couples TRBV2 to TRBJ1-2, with D maybe TRBD1 (5 bases). V dropped 7 bases and J dropped 2 bases, with 14 bases sitting between them. Germline V gene lookup returns CDR1 SNHLY and CDR2 FYNNEI. This CDR3 comprises 14 residues.

The chain links TRBV9 to TRBJ2-7; 7 bases fit TRBD1. The length of the CDR3 is 14 residues. J lost 6 bases, V lost 3 bases, and 9 bases had no gene match. Germline V gene data show CDR1 as SGDLS and CDR2 as YYNGEE. This chain's CDR3 is CASSAGWAGGEQYF. In DNA form, the CDR3 reads TGTGCCAGCAGCGCCGGGTGGGCAGGGGGCGAGCAGTACTTC.

The V gene is TRBV5-6, the J gene TRBJ2-1; TRBD2 agrees at 8 bases. Trimming took 2 bases from V and 7 from J; bases not matched to a gene: 2. The germline V gene has CDR1 SGHDT and CDR2 YYEEEE. The CDR3 is made up of 13 amino acids. The CDR3 protein is CASSFSGVNEQFF. CDR3 DNA sequence: TGTGCCAGCAGCTTTAGCGGGGTTAATGAGCAGTTCTTC.

This clone was seen only once. V gene TRBV9 combines with J gene TRBJ1-2; D gene unclear. The CDR3 loop spans 16 amino acids. Germline lookup yields CDR1 SGDLS and CDR2 YYNGEE. Trimming took off 0 bases at V and 4 bases at J, with 16 bases between the two ends. CDR3 bases: TGTGCCAGCAGCGTAGCTCCCCGGGGTGTAGGCTATGGCTACACCTTC. As protein: CASSVAPRGVGYGYTF.

The J gene is TRBJ1-4, the V gene TRBV18; TRBD1 matches 7 bases. Trimming removed 2 bases from V and 2 bases from J; junction bases left unmatched: 5. The CDR3 covers 16 residues. Germline CDR1 and CDR2: KGHSH and LQKENI. CDR3 coding DNA: TGTGCCAGCTCACCATCAACAGGGGTCACTAATGAAAAACTGTTTTTT. Its translation is CASSPSTGVTNEKLFF.

The J gene is TRBJ1-5, the V gene TRBV5-1; D perhaps matches TRBD1 (5 bases). CDR3 size: 17 residues. CDR1 SGHRS and CDR2 YFSETQ come from the germline V gene. V lost 0 bases and J 4 bases, leaving 17 bases between the germline ends. The CDR3 coding sequence is TGCGCCAGCAGCTTGGCCGACAGCTTCCTCCTAAATCAGCCCCAGCATTTT. Translated, it gives CASSLADSFLLNQPQHF. Looking up the rest from reference TRBV5-1 and TRBJ1-5 gives the full variable domain: KAGVTQTPRYLIKTRGQQVTLSCSPISGHRSVSWYQQTPGQGLQFLFEYFSETQRNKGNFPGRFSGRQFSNSRSEMNVSTLELGDSALYLCASSLADSFLLNQPQHFGDGTRLSIL.